The 12 T cell receptor beta chains presented below share a single source sample, sequenced in a study of cytomegalovirus exposure and HLA in healthy donors (dated by TCRdb to the late 2010s). Libraries were constructed by the immunoSEQ multiplex PCR assay. TCRdb mirrors the immuneACCESS table, restricted to in-frame sequences. Some clones are absent from its copies; in checked studies, under half trace to an unresolved V gene, and the reason for the others is unknown. The sample table lists fewer than 150,000 clones, around 90% of them with a count of one. Jointly, the top ten make up approximately 8% of the sample. Material for sequencing was PBMCs. The origin of the receptors is a woman aged 18-29 years in good health and CMV-seropositive.

The gene calls are TRBV6-6 and TRBJ2-1; D gene ambiguous. This CDR3 is built from 11 residues. V was cut by 7 bases and J by 9 bases, with 10 bases left in between. The germline V gene encodes CDR1 MNHNY and CDR2 SVGAGI (reference sequence). CDR3 residues: CASTYSGEQFF. CDR3 nucleotides: TGTGCCAGCACTTATTCCGGTGAGCAGTTCTTC.

This chain uses TRBV7-8 with TRBJ2-2; D is possibly TRBD2 (6 bases). Germline CDR1 reads SGHVS; CDR2 reads FQNEAQ. This CDR3 comprises 15 residues. V was trimmed by 5 bases and J by 4 bases, leaving 14 bases between them. DNA of the CDR3: TGTGCCAGCAGCGGGGGGTACAGGAGCACCGGGGAGCTGTTTTTT. Its translation is CASSGGYRSTGELFF.

The chain couples TRBV27 to TRBJ1-2; D remains ambiguous. CDR1 MNHEY and CDR2 SMNVEV come from the germline V gene (reference sequence). The CDR3 sequence is 16 residues long. V was shortened by 3 bases and J by 4 bases, with 18 bases between the two germline ends. CDR3 bases: TGTGCCAGCAGTTTTGGGCAGTCTCATCGCCTCTATGGCTACACCTTC. It is translated as CASSFGQSHRLYGYTF.

The V call is TRBV7-9, the J call TRBJ1-6; D perhaps matches TRBD1 (5 bases). Trimming pared 5 bases from V and 8 bases from J, leaving 10 bases between. Germline assignment: CDR1 SEHNR and CDR2 FQNEAQ (reference sequence). This CDR3 comprises 13 residues. The CDR3 is CASSARDYSPLHF. The CDR3 DNA follows: TGTGCCAGCAGCGCCCGGGACTATTCACCCCTCCACTTT.

The chain uses TRBV10-1 and TRBJ2-7; maybe TRBD2 (5 bases). The length of the CDR3 is 13 residues. Germline V lookup: CDR1 WNHNN, CDR2 SYGVQD (reference sequence). The V end lost 9 bases, the J end lost 6 bases, and 18 bases lay between the germline ends. In DNA, the CDR3 is TGCGCCAGGCCATACAGCGGCACTGGCGAGCAGTACTTC. Translating gives CARPYSGTGEQYF.

The V gene is TRBV27, the J gene TRBJ2-2; 7 bases agree with TRBD1. V dropped 0 bases and J dropped 5; count of bases not matched to a gene: 3. Germline CDR1 MNHEY, CDR2 SMNVEV (reference sequence). CDR3 size: 15 residues. The CDR3 nucleotides read TGTGCCAGCAGTTTATCTGGGACAGCAACCGGGGAGCTGTTTTTT. Its protein product is CASSLSGTATGELFF.

The chain couples TRBV15 to TRBJ2-2, with TRBD2 matching 9 bases. The length of the CDR3 is 15 residues. The junction had 6 bases not matched to a gene; V was cut back by 7 bases and J by 3 bases. The germline V gene encodes CDR1 LNHNV and CDR2 YYDKDF (reference sequence). The CDR3 DNA reads TGTGCCACCACCTTTAGCGGGAGATACACCGGGGAGCTGTTTTTT. Residues: CATTFSGRYTGELFF.

The J gene is TRBJ1-3, the V gene TRBV25-1; D not resolved. The CDR3 length is 12 residues. V shed 6 bases and J shed 2 bases, with 5 bases lying between them. The germline gives CDR1 MGHDK, CDR2 SYGVNS. The CDR3 loop is CASSPTGNTIYF. The CDR3 DNA follows: TGTGCCAGCAGCCCCACTGGAAACACCATATATTTT. Together with reference TRBV25-1 and TRBJ1-3, the CDR3 gives the full variable domain: EADIYQTPRYLVIGTGKKITLECSQTMGHDKMYWYQQDPGMELHLIHYSYGVNSTEKGDLSSESTVSRIRTEHFPLTLESARPSHTSQYLCASSPTGNTIYFGEGSWLTVV.

The chain recombines TRBV7-9 with TRBJ1-5, with D tentatively TRBD1 (5 bases). The CDR3 spans 15 residues. CDR1 is SEHNR and CDR2 is FQNEAQ in the germline V gene (reference sequence). Trimming took off 4 bases at V and 0 bases at J, with 10 bases between the two ends. CDR3 in amino acids: CASSSDTYSNQPQHF. CDR3 in DNA: TGTGCCAGCAGCTCGGACACTTATAGCAATCAGCCCCAGCATTTT.

The CDR3 region is CASSVGDRGYNEQFF. CDR3 nucleotides: TGTGCCAGCAGCGTGGGAGACAGGGGTTACAATGAGCAGTTCTTC. V and J are TRBV9 and TRBJ2-1, with 8 bases fitting TRBD1. After removal of 2 bases from V and 4 bases from J, the junction contained 5 bases not matched to a gene. This CDR3 contains 15 residues. The germline V gene encodes CDR1 SGDLS and CDR2 YYNGEE. Full variable domain (rest looked up from reference TRBV9 and TRBJ2-1): DSGVTQTPKHLITATGQRVTLRCSPRSGDLSVYWYQQSLDQGLQFLIQYYNGEERAKGNILERFSAQQFPDLHSELNLSSLELGDSALYFCASSVGDRGYNEQFFGPGTRLTVL.

A note on this clone: The same CDR3 is also encoded by other DNA sequences in this sample. The chain couples TRBV7-9 to TRBJ1-1; D is unresolved. This CDR3 is built from 12 residues. Between the trimmed V and J ends, which lost 1 base and 6 bases, there was a span of 6 bases. Per the germline V gene, CDR1 is SEHNR and CDR2 is FQNEAQ (reference sequence). The CDR3 here is CASSLGEAEAFF. The CDR3 DNA is TGTGCCAGCAGCTTAGGGGAGGCTGAAGCTTTCTTT.

The rearrangement links TRBV7-3 to TRBJ2-5; perhaps TRBD1 as D (6 bases). The CDR3 sequence is 14 residues long. CDR1 and CDR2 from the germline V gene are SGHTA and FQGTGA. Trimming took 2 bases from V and 8 from J, leaving 15 bases between them. The CDR3 bases are TGTGCCAGCAGCTTACAGGGGCTAAGCAGCACCCAGTACTTC. Amino acids: CASSLQGLSSTQYF.